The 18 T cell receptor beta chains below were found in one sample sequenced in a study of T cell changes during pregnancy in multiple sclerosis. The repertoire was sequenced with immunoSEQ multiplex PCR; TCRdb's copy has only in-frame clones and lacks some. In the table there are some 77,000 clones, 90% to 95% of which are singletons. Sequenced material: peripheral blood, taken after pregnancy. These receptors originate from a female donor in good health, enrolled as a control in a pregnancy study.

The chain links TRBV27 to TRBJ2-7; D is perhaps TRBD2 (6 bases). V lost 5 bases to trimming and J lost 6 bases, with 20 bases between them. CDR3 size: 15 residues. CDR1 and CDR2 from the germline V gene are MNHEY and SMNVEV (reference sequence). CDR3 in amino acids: CASSEEAGRRVEQYF. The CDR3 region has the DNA TGTGCCAGCAGTGAGGAGGCGGGGCGCCGGGTCGAGCAGTACTTC.

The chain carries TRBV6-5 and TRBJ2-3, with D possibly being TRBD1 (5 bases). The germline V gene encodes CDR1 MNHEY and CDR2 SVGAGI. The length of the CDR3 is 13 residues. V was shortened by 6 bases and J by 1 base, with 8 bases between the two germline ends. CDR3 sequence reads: CASRMTGTDTQYF. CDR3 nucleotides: TGTGCCAGCAGGATGACAGGCACAGATACGCAGTATTTT.

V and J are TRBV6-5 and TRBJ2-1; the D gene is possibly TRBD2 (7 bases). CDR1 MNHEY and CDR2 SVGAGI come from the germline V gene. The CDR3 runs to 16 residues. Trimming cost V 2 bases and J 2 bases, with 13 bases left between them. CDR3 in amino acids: CASSYRGGATYNEQFF. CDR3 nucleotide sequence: TGTGCCAGCAGTTACAGGGGGGGGGCTACCTACAATGAGCAGTTCTTC.

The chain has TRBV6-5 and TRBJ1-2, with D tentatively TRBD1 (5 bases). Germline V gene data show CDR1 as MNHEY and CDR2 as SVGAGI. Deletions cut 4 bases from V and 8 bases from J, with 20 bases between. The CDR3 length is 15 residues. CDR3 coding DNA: TGTGCCAGCAGTTCCCCGGGGGGGGGAAATCAAGGCTACACCTTC. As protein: CASSSPGGGNQGYTF.

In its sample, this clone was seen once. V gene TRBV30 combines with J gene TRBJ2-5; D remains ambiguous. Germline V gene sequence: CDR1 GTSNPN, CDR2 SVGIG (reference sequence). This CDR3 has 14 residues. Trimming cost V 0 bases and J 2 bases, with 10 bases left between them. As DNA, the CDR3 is TGTGCCTGGAGTGTACTTAACAGTCAAGAGACCCAGTACTTC. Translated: CAWSVLNSQETQYF.

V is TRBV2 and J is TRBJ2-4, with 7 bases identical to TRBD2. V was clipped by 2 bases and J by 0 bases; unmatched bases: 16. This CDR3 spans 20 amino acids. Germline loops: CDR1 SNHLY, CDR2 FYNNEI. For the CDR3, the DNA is TGTGCCAGCAGTGAACGTCTGTGGCGGGGGACCCATTTAGCCAAAAACATTCAGTACTTC. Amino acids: CASSERLWRGTHLAKNIQYF. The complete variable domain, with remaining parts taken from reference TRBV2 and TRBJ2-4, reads EPEVTQTPSHQVTQMGQEVILRCVPISNHLYFYWYRQILGQKVEFLVSFYNNEISEKSEIFDDQFSVERPDGSNFTLKIRSTKLEDSAMYFCASSERLWRGTHLAKNIQYFGAGTRLSVL.

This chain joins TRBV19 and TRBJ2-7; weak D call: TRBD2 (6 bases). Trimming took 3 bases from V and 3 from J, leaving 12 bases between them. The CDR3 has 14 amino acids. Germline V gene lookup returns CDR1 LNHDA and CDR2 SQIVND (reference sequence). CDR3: CASSIVAAVYEQYF. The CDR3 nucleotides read TGTGCCAGTAGTATTGTAGCGGCCGTCTACGAGCAGTACTTC.

CDR3 loop: CASRINRAPYNEQFF. The CDR3 coding sequence is TGTGCCAGCAGGATAAACAGGGCCCCCTACAATGAGCAGTTCTTC. The V gene is TRBV5-6, the J gene TRBJ2-1; tentatively, D is TRBD1 (6 bases). Trimming shortened V by 5 bases and J by 2 bases, and 14 bases separated the two germline ends. Germline V CDR1 and CDR2: SGHDT, YYEEEE. The CDR3 spans 15 residues.

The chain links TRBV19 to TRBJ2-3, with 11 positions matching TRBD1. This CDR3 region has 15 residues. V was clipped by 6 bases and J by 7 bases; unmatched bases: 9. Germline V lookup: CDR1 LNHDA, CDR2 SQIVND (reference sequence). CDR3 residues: CASRSGTGGPYTQYF. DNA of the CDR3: TGTGCCAGTAGGTCCGGGACAGGGGGACCTTATACGCAGTATTTT.

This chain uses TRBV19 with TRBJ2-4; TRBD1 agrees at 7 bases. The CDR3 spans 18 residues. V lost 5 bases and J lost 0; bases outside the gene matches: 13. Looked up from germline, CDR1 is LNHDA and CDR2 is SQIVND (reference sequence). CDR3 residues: CASSEWDRVTLAKNIQYF. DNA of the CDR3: TGTGCCAGTAGTGAGTGGGACAGAGTTACCCTAGCCAAAAACATTCAGTACTTC. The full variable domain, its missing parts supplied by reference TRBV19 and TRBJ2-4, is DGGITQSPKYLFRKEGQNVTLSCEQNLNHDAMYWYRQDPGQGLRLIYYSQIVNDFQKGDIAEGYSVSREKKESFPLTVTSAQKNPTAFYLCASSEWDRVTLAKNIQYFGAGTRLSVL.

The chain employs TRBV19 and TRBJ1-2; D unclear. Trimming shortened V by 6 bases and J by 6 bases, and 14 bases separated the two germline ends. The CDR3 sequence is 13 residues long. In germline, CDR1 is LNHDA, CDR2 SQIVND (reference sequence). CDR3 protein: CASRAPGPHGYTF. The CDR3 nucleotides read TGTGCCAGTAGGGCACCAGGCCCACATGGCTACACCTTC.

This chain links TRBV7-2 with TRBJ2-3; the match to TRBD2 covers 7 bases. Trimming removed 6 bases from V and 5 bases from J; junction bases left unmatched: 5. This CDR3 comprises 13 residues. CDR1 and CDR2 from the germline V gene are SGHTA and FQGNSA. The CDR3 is CASRHGGGDTQYF. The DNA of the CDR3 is TGTGCCAGCAGGCATGGGGGGGGAGATACGCAGTATTTT.

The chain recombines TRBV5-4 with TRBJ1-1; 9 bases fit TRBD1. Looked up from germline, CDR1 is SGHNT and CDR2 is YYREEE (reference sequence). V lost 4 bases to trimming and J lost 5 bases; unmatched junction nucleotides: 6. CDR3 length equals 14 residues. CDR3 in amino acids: CASSQTGTGTEAFF. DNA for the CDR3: TGTGCCAGCAGCCAAACCGGGACAGGGACTGAAGCTTTCTTT.

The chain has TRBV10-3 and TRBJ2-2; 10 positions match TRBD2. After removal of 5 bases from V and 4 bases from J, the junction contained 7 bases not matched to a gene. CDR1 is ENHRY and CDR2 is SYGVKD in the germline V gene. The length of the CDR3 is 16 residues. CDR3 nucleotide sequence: TGTGCCATCAGTTTGACTAGCGGGTTGACCACCGGGGAGCTGTTTTTT. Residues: CAISLTSGLTTGELFF.

CDR3 nucleotide sequence: TGTGCCAGCACGAGGGGGGGGACTAGCGGGCCTATCAATGAGCAGTTCTTC. Protein product: CASTRGGTSGPINEQFF. This chain connects TRBV2 to TRBJ2-1, with 12 bases aligning to TRBD2. Trimming removed 7 bases from V and 6 bases from J; junction bases left unmatched: 13. The CDR3 is 17 amino acids. The germline CDR1 and CDR2 sequences are SNHLY and FYNNEI.

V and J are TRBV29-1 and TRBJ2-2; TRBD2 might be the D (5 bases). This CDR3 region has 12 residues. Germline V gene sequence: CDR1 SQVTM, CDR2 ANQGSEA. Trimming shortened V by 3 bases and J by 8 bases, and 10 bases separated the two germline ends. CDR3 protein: CSVDMPGGELFF. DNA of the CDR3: TGCAGCGTTGATATGCCGGGAGGGGAGCTGTTTTTT.

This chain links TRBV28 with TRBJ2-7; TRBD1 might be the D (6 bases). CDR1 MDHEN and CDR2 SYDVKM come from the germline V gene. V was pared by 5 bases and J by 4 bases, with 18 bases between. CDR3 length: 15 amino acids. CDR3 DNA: TGTGCCAGCAGTCCCCCCCGGACAGCTATTTACGAGCAGTACTTC. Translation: CASSPPRTAIYEQYF.

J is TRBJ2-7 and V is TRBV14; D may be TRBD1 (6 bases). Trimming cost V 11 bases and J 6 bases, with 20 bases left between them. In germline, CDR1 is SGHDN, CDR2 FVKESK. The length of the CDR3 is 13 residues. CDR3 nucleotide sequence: TGTGCCTCAAGCTGGACAGCTGTCCGCGAGCAGTACTTC. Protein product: CASSWTAVREQYF.